Each of the 9 T cell receptor beta chains below was sequenced from the same sample in a study of blood T cell repertoires in COVID-19. The data were produced by immunoSEQ multiplex PCR, yet TCRdb's version contains in-frame clones alone and is incomplete. The table has 200,000 to 250,000 clones, 75% to 85% seen once. The material sequenced was PBMCs or T cells enriched from blood (not recorded which). The source of these receptors is a man aged 35 to 55 who had recovered from COVID-19.

This sequence joins TRBV27 and TRBJ1-5; D remains ambiguous. CDR1 and CDR2 from the germline V gene are MNHEY and SMNVEV (reference sequence). The CDR3 length is 13 residues. Trimming shortened V by 2 bases and J by 9 bases, and 11 bases separated the two germline ends. CDR3 DNA: TGTGCCAGCAGTTTAGGGCCCGTATGGCCCCAGCATTTT. Protein sequence: CASSLGPVWPQHF.

This clone was recorded once. This chain joins TRBV5-1 and TRBJ1-1; D perhaps matches TRBD1 (6 bases). Germline CDR1 and CDR2: SGHRS and YFSETQ. The CDR3 length is 13 residues. Deletions cut 1 base from V and 5 bases from J, with 9 bases between. CDR3 DNA: TGCGCCAGCAGCTTGAAGGGGGGGACTGAAGCTTTCTTT. Translating gives CASSLKGGTEAFF.

The CDR3, as DNA: TGTGCCAGCAGCCCCGGGGAGGGGTATGGCTACACCTTC. It codes for CASSPGEGYGYTF. The rearrangement links TRBV12-3 or TRBV12-4 to TRBJ1-2; tentatively, D is TRBD1 (5 bases). CDR3 length equals 13 residues. Trimming took 6 bases from V and 5 from J, leaving 13 bases between them.

This clone appeared many times. This CDR3 is CASSRRTEYTEAFF. The CDR3 nucleotides are TGTGCCAGCAGTAGGAGGACAGAATACACTGAAGCTTTCTTT. The J gene is TRBJ1-1, the V gene TRBV2, with a tentative D call TRBD1 (6 bases). CDR1 is SNHLY and CDR2 is FYNNEI in the germline V gene. Trimming shortened V by 5 bases and J by 3 bases, and 13 bases separated the two germline ends. This CDR3 comprises 14 residues.

This clone was recorded once. The rearrangement links TRBV18 to TRBJ2-7; unclear D gene. The CDR3 contains 13 residues. Germline V gene sequence: CDR1 KGHSH, CDR2 LQKENI. V was shortened by 3 bases and J by 7 bases, with 13 bases between the two germline ends. CDR3 bases: TGTGCCAGCTCACCCCTCGAATCAGGAGAGCAGTACTTC. Amino acids: CASSPLESGEQYF.

The CDR3 sequence: CASSYSGSRGYGYTF. CDR3 coding DNA: TGTGCCAGCAGTTACTCGGGGAGCAGGGGCTATGGCTACACCTTC. V is TRBV6-5 and J is TRBJ1-2, with D perhaps TRBD1 (6 bases). Trimming stripped 0 bases from V and 4 bases from J, with 12 bases between. CDR3 size: 15 residues. CDR1 and CDR2 from the germline V gene are MNHEY and SVGAGI.

This rearrangement joins TRBV19 to TRBJ1-1; D is perhaps TRBD1 (5 bases). The length of the CDR3 is 15 residues. Deletions cut 1 base from V and 2 bases from J, with 11 bases between. The germline CDR1 and CDR2 sequences are LNHDA and SQIVND (reference sequence). In DNA, the CDR3 is TGTGCCAGTAGTATAGGGGTTGGGGCCAACACTGAAGCTTTCTTT. It encodes CASSIGVGANTEAFF.

The rearrangement joins TRBV19 to TRBJ1-4; D might be TRBD1 (5 bases). The CDR3 has 15 residues. The germline gives CDR1 LNHDA, CDR2 SQIVND (reference sequence). The V end lost 5 bases, the J end lost 0 bases, and 10 bases lay between the germline ends. The CDR3 DNA sequence: TGTGCCAGTAGTTTCGGACACGCAACTAATGAAAAACTGTTTTTT. Translation gives CASSFGHATNEKLFF.

This chain links TRBV10-3 with TRBJ1-5, with D possibly TRBD1 on 6 matching bases. Looked up from germline, CDR1 is ENHRY and CDR2 is SYGVKD. The CDR3 runs to 12 residues. The V gene lost 4 bases and the J gene lost 5 bases, with 6 bases spanning the gap. CDR3 residues: CAISGTDQPQHF. CDR3 DNA: TGTGCCATCAGTGGGACAGATCAGCCCCAGCATTTT.